Reported below is one T cell receptor (beta chain). Trimming stripped 2 bases from V and 3 bases from J, with 10 bases between. There are 14 residues in the CDR3. Germline assignment: CDR1 SEHNR and CDR2 FQNEAQ (reference sequence). The authors reverse transcribed all of the isolated RNA, so sequencing captured expressed TCRB transcripts. Libraries were prepared by immunoSEQ multiplex PCR; TCRdb keeps only in-frame clonotypes and omits some of them. The sample lists around 40,000 clones; around 64% were seen once. This sample is part of a study of beta chain features in type 1 diabetes. The TCR originated in a woman aged 25 to 45 in good health. Sequenced input: Tregs from blood. The chain joins TRBV7-9 to TRBJ1-1; D may be TRBD1 (5 bases). CDR3 amino acids: CASSLPGGDTEAFF. The CDR3 DNA sequence: TGTGCCAGCAGCTTACCCGGGGGGGACACTGAAGCTTTCTTT.